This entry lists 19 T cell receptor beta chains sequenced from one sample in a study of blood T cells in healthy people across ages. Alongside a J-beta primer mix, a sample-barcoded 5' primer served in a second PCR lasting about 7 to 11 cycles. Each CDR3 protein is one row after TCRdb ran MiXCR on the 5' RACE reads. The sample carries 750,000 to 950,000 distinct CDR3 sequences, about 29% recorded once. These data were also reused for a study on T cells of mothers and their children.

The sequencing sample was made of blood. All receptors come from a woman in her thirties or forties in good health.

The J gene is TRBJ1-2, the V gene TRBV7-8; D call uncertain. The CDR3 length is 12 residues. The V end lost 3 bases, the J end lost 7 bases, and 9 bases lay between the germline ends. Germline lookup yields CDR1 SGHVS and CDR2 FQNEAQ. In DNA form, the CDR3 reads TGTGCCAGCAGCTTCACACGAGGTGGCTACACCTTC. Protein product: CASSFTRGGYTF.

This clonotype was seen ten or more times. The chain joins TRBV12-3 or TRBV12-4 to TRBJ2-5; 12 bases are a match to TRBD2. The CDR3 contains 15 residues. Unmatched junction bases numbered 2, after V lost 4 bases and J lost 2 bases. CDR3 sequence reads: CASSYLAGGQETQYF. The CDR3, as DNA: TGTGCCAGCAGTTATCTAGCGGGGGGGCAAGAGACCCAGTACTTC.

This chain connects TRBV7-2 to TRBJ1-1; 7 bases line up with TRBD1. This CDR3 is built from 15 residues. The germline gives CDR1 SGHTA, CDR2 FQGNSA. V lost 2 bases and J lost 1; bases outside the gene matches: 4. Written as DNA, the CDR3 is TGTGCCAGCAGCTTACAGGGACAGACGAACACTGAAGCTTTCTTT. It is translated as CASSLQGQTNTEAFF.

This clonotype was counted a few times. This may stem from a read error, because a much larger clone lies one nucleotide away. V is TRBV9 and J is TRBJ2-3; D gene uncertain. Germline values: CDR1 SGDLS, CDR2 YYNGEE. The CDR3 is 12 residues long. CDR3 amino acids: CASSVGTDTQCF. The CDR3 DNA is TGTGCCAGCAGCGTCGGCACAGATACGCAGTGTTTT.

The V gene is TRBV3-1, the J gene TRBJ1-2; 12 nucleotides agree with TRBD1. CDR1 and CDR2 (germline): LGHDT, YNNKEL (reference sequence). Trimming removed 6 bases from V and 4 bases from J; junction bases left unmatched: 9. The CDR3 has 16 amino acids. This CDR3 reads CASSLGQGALGYGYTF. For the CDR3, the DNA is TGTGCCAGCAGTTTGGGACAGGGGGCCTTGGGCTATGGCTACACCTTC.

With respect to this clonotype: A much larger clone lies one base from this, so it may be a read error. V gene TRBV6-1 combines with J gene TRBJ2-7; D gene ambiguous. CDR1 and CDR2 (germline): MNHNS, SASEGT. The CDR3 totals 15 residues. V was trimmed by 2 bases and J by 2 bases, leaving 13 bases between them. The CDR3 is CASSEPIPKPYEQYF. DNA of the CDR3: TGTGCCAGCAGTGAACCCATTCCCAAGCCCTACGAGCAGTACTTC.

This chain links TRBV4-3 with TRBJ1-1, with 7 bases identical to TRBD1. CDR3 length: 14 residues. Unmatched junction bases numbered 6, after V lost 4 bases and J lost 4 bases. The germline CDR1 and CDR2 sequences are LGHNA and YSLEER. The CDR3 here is CASSPLGQFTEAFF. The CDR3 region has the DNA TGCGCCAGCAGCCCCCTGGGACAGTTCACTGAAGCTTTCTTT.

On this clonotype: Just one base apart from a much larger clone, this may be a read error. DNA for the CDR3: TGTGCCAGCGGTTTAGTCGGACGGACCTACGAGCAGTACTTC. Encoded protein: CASGLVGRTYEQYF. The J gene is TRBJ2-7, the V gene TRBV27; D not certain. The CDR3 is 14 residues long. The germline V gene has CDR1 MNHEY and CDR2 SMNVEV (reference sequence).

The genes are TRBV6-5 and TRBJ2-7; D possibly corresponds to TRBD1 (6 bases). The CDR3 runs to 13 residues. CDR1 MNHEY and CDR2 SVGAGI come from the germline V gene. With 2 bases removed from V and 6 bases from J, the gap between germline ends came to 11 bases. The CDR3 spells CASSYRTGTEQYF. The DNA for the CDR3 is TGTGCCAGCAGTTACCGAACAGGGACCGAGCAGTACTTC.

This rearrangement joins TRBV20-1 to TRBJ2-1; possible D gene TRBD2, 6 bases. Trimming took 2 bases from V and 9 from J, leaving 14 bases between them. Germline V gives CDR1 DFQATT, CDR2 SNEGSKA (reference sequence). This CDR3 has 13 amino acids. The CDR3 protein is CSARKWGEREQFF. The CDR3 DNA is TGCAGTGCTAGAAAGTGGGGGGAACGTGAGCAGTTCTTC.

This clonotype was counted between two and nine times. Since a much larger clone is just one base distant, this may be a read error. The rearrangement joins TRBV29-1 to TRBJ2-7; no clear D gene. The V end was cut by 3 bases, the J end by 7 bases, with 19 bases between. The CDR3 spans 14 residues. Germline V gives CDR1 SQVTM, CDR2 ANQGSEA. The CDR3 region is CSVDFATDPNEQYF. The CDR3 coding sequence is TGCAGCGTTGACTTCGCCACCGATCCCAATGAGCAGTACTTC.

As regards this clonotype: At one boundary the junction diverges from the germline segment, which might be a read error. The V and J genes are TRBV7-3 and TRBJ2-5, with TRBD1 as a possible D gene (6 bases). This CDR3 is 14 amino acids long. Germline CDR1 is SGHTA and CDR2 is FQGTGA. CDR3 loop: CASSLTGLRDERYF. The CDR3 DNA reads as TGTGCCAGCAGCCTAACAGGGCTACGTGACGAGCGGTACTTC.

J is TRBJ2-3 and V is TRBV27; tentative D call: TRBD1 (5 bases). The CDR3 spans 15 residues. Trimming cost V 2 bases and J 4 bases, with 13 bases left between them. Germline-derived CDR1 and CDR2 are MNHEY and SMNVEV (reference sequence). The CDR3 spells CASSLTRQGPDTQYF. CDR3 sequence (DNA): TGTGCCAGCAGTTTAACCCGGCAGGGCCCAGATACGCAGTATTTT.

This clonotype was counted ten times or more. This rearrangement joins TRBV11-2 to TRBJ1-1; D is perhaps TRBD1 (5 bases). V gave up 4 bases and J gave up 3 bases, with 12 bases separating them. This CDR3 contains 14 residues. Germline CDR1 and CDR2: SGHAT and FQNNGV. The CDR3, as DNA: TGTGCCAGCAGCTATGCGGGGGTAGACACTGAAGCTTTCTTT. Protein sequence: CASSYAGVDTEAFF.

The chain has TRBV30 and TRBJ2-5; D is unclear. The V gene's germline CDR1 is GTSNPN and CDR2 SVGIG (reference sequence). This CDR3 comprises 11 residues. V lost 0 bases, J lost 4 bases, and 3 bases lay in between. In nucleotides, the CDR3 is TGTGCCTGGAGTGTACTAGAGACCCAGTACTTC. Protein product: CAWSVLETQYF. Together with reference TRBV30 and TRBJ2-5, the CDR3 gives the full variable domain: SQTIHQWPATLVQPVGSPLSLECTVEGTSNPNLYWYRQAAGRGLQLLFYSVGIGQISSEVPQNLSASRPQDRQFILSSKKLLLSDSGFYLCAWSVLETQYFGPGTRLLVL.

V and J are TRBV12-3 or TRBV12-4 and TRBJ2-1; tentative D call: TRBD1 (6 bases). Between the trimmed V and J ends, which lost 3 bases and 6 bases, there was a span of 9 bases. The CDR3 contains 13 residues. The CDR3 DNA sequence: TGTGCCAGCAGTTTCCCCAGGGGCAATGAGCAGTTCTTC. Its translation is CASSFPRGNEQFF.

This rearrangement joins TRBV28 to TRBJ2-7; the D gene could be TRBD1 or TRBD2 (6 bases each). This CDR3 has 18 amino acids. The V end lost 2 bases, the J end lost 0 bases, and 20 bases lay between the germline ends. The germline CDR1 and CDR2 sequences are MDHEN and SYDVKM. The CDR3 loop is CASSLLWEETGPSYEQYF. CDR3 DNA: TGTGCCAGCAGTTTACTTTGGGAGGAGACAGGCCCCTCCTACGAGCAGTACTTC.

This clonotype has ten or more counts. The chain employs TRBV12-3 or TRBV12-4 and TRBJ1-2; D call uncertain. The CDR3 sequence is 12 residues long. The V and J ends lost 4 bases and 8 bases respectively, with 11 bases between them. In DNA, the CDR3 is TGTGCCAGCAGTTCGCACACGGGAGGCTACACCTTC. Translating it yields CASSSHTGGYTF.

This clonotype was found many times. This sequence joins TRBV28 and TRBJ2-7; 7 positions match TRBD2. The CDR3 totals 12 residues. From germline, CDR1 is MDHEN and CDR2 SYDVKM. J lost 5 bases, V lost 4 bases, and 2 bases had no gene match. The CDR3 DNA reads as TGTGCCAGCAGTTGGACTAGGCACGAGCAGTACTTC. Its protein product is CASSWTRHEQYF.